What follows are 17 T cell receptor beta chains derived from one specimen sequenced in a study of cytomegalovirus exposure and HLA in healthy donors. In the PCR, 60 Vbeta and 13 Jbeta primers were used. TCRdb's table, derived via immunoSEQ multiplex PCR, lists solely in-frame clones and lacks some. The sample carries 150,000 to 200,000 clones, roughly four fifths recorded once. Material: PBMCs. These receptors were taken from a man younger than 30 in good health and CMV-seronegative.

This rearrangement joins TRBV4-3 to TRBJ1-4; D is unclear. CDR3 size: 13 residues. The V end lost 2 bases, the J end lost 5 bases, and 6 bases lay between the germline ends. Germline lookup yields CDR1 LGHNA and CDR2 YSLEER. The chain's CDR3 is CASSQQTNEKLFF. CDR3 coding DNA: TGCGCCAGCAGCCAACAGACAAATGAAAAACTGTTTTTT.

By frequency in the sample, this clone is medium-sized. The genes are TRBV19 and TRBJ2-1; D remains unclear. Germline loops: CDR1 LNHDA, CDR2 SQIVND (reference sequence). This CDR3 is 15 amino acids long. V dropped 1 base and J dropped 2 bases, with 9 bases sitting between them. The CDR3 here is CASSIGSSTYNEQFF. CDR3 nucleotide sequence: TGTGCCAGTAGTATAGGCAGTTCCACCTACAATGAGCAGTTCTTC.

The CDR3 is CSVEGTQGLQETQYF. The CDR3 DNA reads as TGCAGCGTTGAAGGGACACAGGGCCTCCAAGAGACCCAGTACTTC. The rearrangement links TRBV29-1 to TRBJ2-5; possible D gene TRBD1, 6 bases. The ends were cut back, 1 base at V and 1 base at J, with 13 bases in the middle. This CDR3 is built from 15 residues. Germline lookup yields CDR1 SQVTM and CDR2 ANQGSEA.

The chain links TRBV15 to TRBJ1-4; TRBD1 agrees at 7 bases. This CDR3 comprises 14 residues. V shed 8 bases and J 4 bases; nucleotides not matched to a gene: 7. Germline loops: CDR1 LNHNV, CDR2 YYDKDF (reference sequence). CDR3 protein: CATAPGTVNEKLFF. CDR3 coding DNA: TGTGCCACCGCCCCCGGGACAGTTAATGAAAAACTGTTTTTT. The complete variable domain, with remaining parts taken from reference TRBV15 and TRBJ1-4, reads DAMVIQNPRYQVTQFGKPVTLSCSQTLNHNVMYWYQQKSSQAPKLLFHYYDKDFNNEADTPDNFQSRRPNTSFCFLDIRSPGLGDTAMYLCATAPGTVNEKLFFGSGTQLSVL.

The V gene is TRBV19, the J gene TRBJ2-1; TRBD1 matches 10 bases. The J segment lost 10 bases and the V segment lost 4 bases, leaving 13 bases of the junction unmatched. There are 16 residues in the CDR3. CDR1 and CDR2 from the germline V gene are LNHDA and SQIVND (reference sequence). The CDR3 sequence is CASSRISGTGVQEQFF. CDR3 nucleotides: TGTGCCAGTAGTAGGATCAGCGGGACAGGGGTTCAGGAGCAGTTCTTC.

The rearrangement uses TRBV5-4 and TRBJ2-3, with D unclear. Germline V gives CDR1 SGHNT, CDR2 YYREEE (reference sequence). V shed 0 bases and J shed 0 bases, with 8 bases lying between them. This CDR3 region has 15 residues. CDR3 sequence: CASSLGQTSTDTQYF. In DNA, the CDR3 is TGTGCCAGCAGCTTGGGACAAACTAGCACAGATACGCAGTATTTT.

The J gene is TRBJ1-1, the V gene TRBV6-1; TRBD1 agrees at 8 bases. The junction had 4 bases not matched to a gene; V was cut back by 6 bases and J by 1 base. The CDR3 consists of 14 residues. Germline V CDR1 and CDR2: MNHNS, SASEGT. The CDR3 reads CASRIRGPNTEAFF. CDR3 nucleotides: TGTGCCAGCAGGATCAGGGGGCCGAACACTGAAGCTTTCTTT.

The chain combines TRBV5-6 with TRBJ1-5, with TRBD1 as a possible D gene (6 bases). Looked up from germline, CDR1 is SGHDT and CDR2 is YYEEEE. V lost 4 bases, J lost 4 bases, and 12 bases lay in between. This CDR3 contains 14 residues. The CDR3 reads CASSRLQGNQPQHF. For the CDR3, the DNA is TGTGCCAGCAGCCGCCTCCAGGGGAATCAGCCCCAGCATTTT.

The chain carries TRBV6-5 and TRBJ2-3; 8 positions match TRBD2. CDR1 MNHEY and CDR2 SVGAGI come from the germline V gene. The CDR3 sequence is 15 residues long. After removal of 0 bases from V and 3 bases from J, the junction contained 2 bases not matched to a gene. CDR3 protein: CASSYSASGTDTQYF. The CDR3 DNA reads as TGTGCCAGCAGTTACTCGGCTAGCGGGACAGATACGCAGTATTTT.

This clone came up a few times. This rearrangement joins TRBV5-5 to TRBJ2-3; possibly TRBD2 for D (6 bases). V lost 3 bases and J lost 1, with 21 bases in between. CDR3 length: 18 amino acids. Germline lookup yields CDR1 SGHKS and CDR2 YYEKEE (reference sequence). CDR3 sequence: CASSWRDPEVLRTDTQYF. The DNA of the CDR3 is TGTGCCAGCAGCTGGAGGGACCCGGAGGTCCTTCGCACAGATACGCAGTATTTT.

This clone was counted a single time. This chain links TRBV27 with TRBJ2-2, with TRBD2 identical over 7 bases. Trimming took 5 bases from V and 6 from J; bases not matched to a gene: 12. This CDR3 is 16 amino acids long. Germline-derived CDR1 and CDR2 are MNHEY and SMNVEV (reference sequence). The CDR3 DNA sequence: TGTGCCAGCAGTCGCCCCGGGGCTAGCGGAGCCGGGGAGCTGTTTTTT. Encoded protein: CASSRPGASGAGELFF.

V usage is TRBV6-4 and J usage is TRBJ2-2, with 11 bases that match TRBD2. With 10 bases clipped from V and 5 bases from J, the junction kept 12 bases outside the gene matches. This CDR3 has 16 amino acids. CDR1 is MRHNA and CDR2 is SNTAGT in the germline V gene. CDR3 sequence: CAIAPSGRKRTGELFF. In nucleotides, the CDR3 is TGTGCCATTGCCCCTAGCGGGAGGAAGAGGACCGGGGAGCTGTTTTTT.

This chain links TRBV23-1 with TRBJ2-5; 10 bases line up with TRBD1. TRBV23-1 is designated an ORF whose function remains uncertain. The CDR3 is 16 residues long. Trimming at V came to 3 bases and at J to 3 bases, leaving 7 bases not matched to a gene. The DNA for the CDR3 is TGCGCCAGCAGTCACCCGGGGGGGACAGGGGAAGAGACCCAGTACTTC. Translating it yields CASSHPGGTGEETQYF.

The chain couples TRBV6-5 to TRBJ1-2; no clear D gene. V lost 0 bases and J 0 bases, leaving 8 bases between the germline ends. The CDR3 covers 15 residues. Per germline, CDR1 MNHEY and CDR2 SVGAGI. For the CDR3, the DNA is TGTGCCAGCAGTTACTCGACCACAGCTAACTATGGCTACACCTTC. Translated, it gives CASSYSTTANYGYTF.

The chain has TRBV2 and TRBJ2-7; 9 bases agree with TRBD1. V dropped 10 bases and J dropped 4; count of bases not matched to a gene: 5. From germline, CDR1 is SNHLY and CDR2 FYNNEI. CDR3 length equals 12 residues. The chain's CDR3 is CATRDRVYEQYF. CDR3 in DNA: TGTGCCACCCGGGACAGGGTATACGAGCAGTACTTC.

This chain uses TRBV27 with TRBJ2-7; 10 bases line up with TRBD1. CDR1 is MNHEY and CDR2 is SMNVEV in the germline V gene (reference sequence). This CDR3 comprises 15 residues. Germline trimming cut 0 bases from V and 2 bases from J; bases unmatched to any gene: 1. The CDR3 loop reads CASSLSGTGAYEQYF. The CDR3 DNA reads as TGTGCCAGCAGTTTATCCGGGACAGGGGCCTACGAGCAGTACTTC.

This clone has only one observation. The J gene is TRBJ2-7, the V gene TRBV7-9, with a possible D match to TRBD1 (5 bases). There are 12 residues in the CDR3. Germline V gives CDR1 SEHNR, CDR2 FQNEAQ (reference sequence). V was clipped by 5 bases and J by 7 bases, with 12 bases between them. The CDR3 coding sequence is TGTGCCAGCAGCGCGACAGAACCTGAGCAGTACTTC. It translates to CASSATEPEQYF.